The sequence of this T cell receptor beta chain was determined in a study of T-cell memory formation after mild COVID-19. Overall study: The TCR clusters were mostly specific to one donor.

Ten or more counts support this clonotype. Germline V lookup: CDR1 SGHRS, CDR2 YFSETQ. CDR3 length: 16 residues. The V gene end was trimmed by 0 bases and the J gene end by 2 bases; junction bases not matched to a gene: 6. TCRdb processed the 5' RACE reads anew with MiXCR; each CDR3 protein has one entry. Of 200,000 to 250,000 distinct CDR3 sequences in the sample, around 10% were seen once. The rearrangement joins TRBV5-1 to TRBJ2-3; TRBD1 agrees at 7 bases. The sample consisted of PBMCs or a T cell subset sorted from them (not recorded which). The TCR was taken from a young man who had mild COVID-19 (a few samples of this study predate the infection). Cell type and time point are not known. The CDR3 DNA is TGCGCCAGCAGCTTGGATAGGGACAGACCCACAGATACGCAGTATTTT. Protein product: CASSLDRDRPTDTQYF.